This TCR beta chain was sequenced in a study of blood T cell repertoires in COVID-19. Study background: From the United States, Italy and Spain came samples of acute and convalescent COVID-19. The analysed material was cDNA or gDNA that came from T cells, B-cell-depleted T cells, or PBMCs.

Source study methods: Reference gene primers were amplified, and this amplification served to estimate nucleated cell counts. Profiled with immunoSEQ multiplex PCR; TCRdb holds only in-frame clones, not every one. The DNA was the basis for D and trimming; V, J and clone size are from that table. The sample contains hundreds of thousands of clones, around 90% of which appear only once. Germline V gene data show CDR1 as LNHDA and CDR2 as SQIVND (reference sequence). V was shortened by 5 bases and J by 10 bases, with 18 bases between the two germline ends. The CDR3 spans 15 residues. The table lists this clone with many counts. Patients from Seattle were sampled longitudinally, starting during active infection.

The chain employs TRBV19 and TRBJ1-6, with a weak D call TRBD1 (5 bases). The specimen sequenced was peripheral blood. The sequence was collected from a woman aged 40 to 50 with COVID-19, enrolled during active disease. The CDR3 protein is CASSPTRWGGSPLHF. DNA for the CDR3: TGTGCCAGTAGTCCCACGAGGTGGGGGGGATCACCCCTCCACTTT.